The text below deals with one T cell receptor beta chain. This CDR3 region has 14 residues. Germline-derived CDR1 and CDR2 are SGHRS and YFSETQ. The ends lost 4 bases at V and 4 bases at J; junction bases unmatched: 4. The data originate from a study of siplizumab effects on memory and regulatory T cells. TCR templates numbering some 100,000 were assayed per sample. The method was immunoSEQ multiplex PCR; TCRdb's version includes in-frame clones alone and lacks a portion of them. Here the sample spans 2,700 or so clones, around 64% being singletons. The sequence came from a human donor in good health. The chain carries TRBV5-1 and TRBJ2-7, with 11 nucleotides matching TRBD1. What was sequenced was TEMRA CD8+ T cells sorted from blood. The subset was: unstimulated CD8+ CD45RA+ effector memory T cells. This CDR3 reads CASSHGTGGYEQYF. The CDR3 DNA reads TGCGCCAGCAGCCACGGGACAGGGGGTTACGAGCAGTACTTC.